These 22 T cell receptor beta chains share one sample of origin, sequenced in a study of blood T cell repertoires in COVID-19. Clones were read by immunoSEQ multiplex PCR, and TCRdb kept only the in-frame ones, dropping some. The sample holds approximately 90,000 clones; 65% to 85% are singletons and the top ten take approximately 4.5%. The sample was peripheral blood. Receptor source: a man in his sixties with acute or convalescent COVID-19.

The chain couples TRBV24-1 to TRBJ2-2, with 8 bases lining up with TRBD1. This CDR3 region has 16 residues. Germline V gives CDR1 KGHDR, CDR2 SFDVKD. With V trimmed by 5 bases and J by 1 base, 5 bases remained unmatched. CDR3 protein: CATSGRTGMNTGELFF. Here the CDR3 DNA reads TGTGCCACCAGTGGAAGGACAGGGATGAACACCGGGGAGCTGTTTTTT.

This chain connects TRBV14 to TRBJ2-7, with 9 bases identical to TRBD1. CDR1 is SGHDN, CDR2 FVKESK, per germline. The CDR3 has 16 residues. The J segment lost 2 bases and the V segment lost 0 bases, leaving 5 bases of the junction unmatched. As DNA, the CDR3 is TGTGCCAGCAGCCAAGATATCGGGACAGGGACCTACGAGCAGTACTTC. This encodes CASSQDIGTGTYEQYF.

This clone was detected only once. CDR3 nucleotides: TGTGCCACCAGTGACCCGGTCCAAGATAGCAATCAGCCCCAGCATTTT. Protein: CATSDPVQDSNQPQHF. This chain connects TRBV24-1 to TRBJ1-5; D remains ambiguous. Germline V gene lookup returns CDR1 KGHDR and CDR2 SFDVKD. This CDR3 contains 16 residues. Deletions cut 4 bases from V and 0 bases from J, with 12 bases between.

The V call is TRBV27, the J call TRBJ1-5; 7 bases match TRBD1. The CDR3 extends over 15 amino acids. Trimming cost V 5 bases and J 4 bases; bases outside gene matches: 8. Germline V lookup: CDR1 MNHEY, CDR2 SMNVEV (reference sequence). Here the CDR3 reads CASSRRQGQNQPQHF. Here the CDR3 DNA reads TGTGCCAGCAGTCGGCGACAGGGTCAGAATCAGCCCCAGCATTTT.

The chain carries TRBV3-1 (or the pseudogene TRBV3-2) and TRBJ1-1, with a weak D call TRBD1 (5 bases). The CDR3 spans 13 residues. V shed 4 bases and J shed 1 base, with 7 bases lying between them. From germline, CDR1 is LGHDT and CDR2 YNNKEL (reference sequence). The CDR3 reads CASSRGQNTEAFF. CDR3 sequence (DNA): TGTGCCAGCAGCCGAGGACAGAACACTGAAGCTTTCTTT.

The chain is built from TRBV30 and TRBJ1-5; D may be TRBD1 (5 bases). This CDR3 has 16 amino acids. The V gene's germline CDR1 is GTSNPN and CDR2 SVGIG (reference sequence). The germline V and J ends were trimmed by 2 bases and 0 bases, with 14 bases remaining between them. The CDR3 region is CAWSKGQGDSNQPQHF. CDR3 coding DNA: TGTGCCTGGAGTAAAGGCCAGGGCGATAGCAATCAGCCCCAGCATTTT.

The V gene is TRBV5-1, the J gene TRBJ2-1, with 10 bases fitting TRBD2. This CDR3 has 21 residues. V dropped 1 base and J dropped 3; count of bases not matched to a gene: 19. The germline V gene encodes CDR1 SGHRS and CDR2 YFSETQ. The DNA of the CDR3 is TGCGCCAGCAGCTTGCGCGGCATCCTGACCTTAGCGGGAGGTTTCTACAATGAGCAGTTCTTC. Protein sequence: CASSLRGILTLAGGFYNEQFF. The whole variable domain, filled in from reference TRBV5-1 and TRBJ2-1, reads KAGVTQTPRYLIKTRGQQVTLSCSPISGHRSVSWYQQTPGQGLQFLFEYFSETQRNKGNFPGRFSGRQFSNSRSEMNVSTLELGDSALYLCASSLRGILTLAGGFYNEQFFGPGTRLTVL.

This clone was counted a few times. The chain couples TRBV7-9 to TRBJ1-6; 8 nucleotides line up with TRBD1. The CDR3 totals 19 residues. V shed 4 bases, J shed 0 bases, and the junction held 11 bases outside the gene matches. Germline V CDR1 and CDR2: SEHNR, FQNEAQ (reference sequence). CDR3: CASSSATTGASSYNSPLHF. CDR3 sequence (DNA): TGTGCCAGCAGCTCAGCCACGACAGGGGCCAGCTCCTATAATTCACCCCTCCACTTT.

The chain employs TRBV19 and TRBJ2-7, with D possibly being TRBD1 (5 bases). There are 12 residues in the CDR3. In germline, CDR1 is LNHDA, CDR2 SQIVND (reference sequence). Between the trimmed V and J ends, which lost 6 bases and 10 bases, there was a span of 16 bases. CDR3 DNA sequence: TGTGCCAGTAGCCCCCCTGCAGGGCGACAGTACTTC. Its translation is CASSPPAGRQYF.

The genes are TRBV10-2 and TRBJ2-5; D might be TRBD2 (6 bases). Trimming removed 1 base at V and 5 bases at J, with 14 bases between. The CDR3 has 15 amino acids. The germline V gene encodes CDR1 WSHSY and CDR2 SAAADI. In DNA form, the CDR3 reads TGCGCCAGCAGTGAGTGGGGGGAAGGGAGCGAGACCCAGTACTTC. Residues: CASSEWGEGSETQYF.

This clone was observed a few times. V is TRBV21-1 and J is TRBJ1-1; TRBD1 is taken as the D call from the table, unchecked against the DNA. TRBV21-1 is listed as a pseudogene. The CDR3 covers 15 residues. The CDR3 nucleotides read TGTGCCAGTAAAGTCGCCGCAGGGGTTAACACTGAAGCTTTCTTT. Residues: CASKVAAGVNTEAFF.

This chain connects TRBV7-8 to TRBJ2-3, with TRBD2 matching 7 bases. This CDR3 comprises 13 residues. Germline V gives CDR1 SGHVS, CDR2 FQNEAQ. V lost 8 bases and J lost 3; bases outside the gene matches: 5. The CDR3 bases are TGTGCCAGCGGGGCGGGAGTTACAGATACGCAGTATTTT. It translates to CASGAGVTDTQYF. Full variable domain (remainder filled in from reference TRBV7-8 and TRBJ2-3): GAGVSQSPRYKVAKRGQDVALRCDPISGHVSLFWYQQALGQGPEFLTYFQNEAQLDKSGLPSDRFFAERPEGSVSTLKIQRTQQEDSAVYLCASGAGVTDTQYFGPGTRLTVL.

The gene calls are TRBV30 and TRBJ1-1, with 7 bases identical to TRBD1. This CDR3 contains 12 residues. V dropped 5 bases and J dropped 3; count of bases not matched to a gene: 3. Germline V gene lookup returns CDR1 GTSNPN and CDR2 SVGIG (reference sequence). The CDR3 DNA follows: TGTGCCTGGGGGGGACAGCACACTGAAGCTTTCTTT. Translation: CAWGGQHTEAFF.

The chain is built from TRBV7-8 and TRBJ1-5; D unclear. CDR1 is SGHVS, CDR2 FQNEAQ, per germline. This CDR3 is 15 amino acids long. Trimming stripped 0 bases from V and 0 bases from J, with 6 bases between. The CDR3 loop is CASSLAYGSNQPQHF. The CDR3 nucleotides read TGTGCCAGCAGCTTAGCGTACGGTAGCAATCAGCCCCAGCATTTT.

This clone was counted only a few times. The rearrangement joins TRBV27 to TRBJ2-2, with 7 bases lining up with TRBD1. The V and J ends lost 6 bases and 4 bases, in that order; junction bases with no gene match: 11. The CDR3 consists of 16 residues. Germline V gene data show CDR1 as MNHEY and CDR2 as SMNVEV (reference sequence). In DNA, the CDR3 is TGTGCCAGCAGCAGACCACAGGGGACGGGCACCGGGGAGCTGTTTTTT. Translating it yields CASSRPQGTGTGELFF.

This clone has only one observation. The chain combines TRBV5-1 with TRBJ2-5; D perhaps matches TRBD1 (6 bases). V was cut by 3 bases and J by 5 bases, with 20 bases left in between. The CDR3 is 16 amino acids. The germline CDR1 and CDR2 sequences are SGHRS and YFSETQ. The CDR3 DNA follows: TGCGCCAGCAGCTCCCCCCCCGGGACATTGGAGGAGACCCAGTACTTC. This gives the protein CASSSPPGTLEETQYF. Supplemented by reference TRBV5-1 and TRBJ2-5, the full variable domain reads KAGVTQTPRYLIKTRGQQVTLSCSPISGHRSVSWYQQTPGQGLQFLFEYFSETQRNKGNFPGRFSGRQFSNSRSEMNVSTLELGDSALYLCASSSPPGTLEETQYFGPGTRLLVL.

V usage is TRBV12-2 and J usage is TRBJ2-7; the table gives TRBD1 as D, unverified against the DNA. TRBV12-2 is given as a pseudogene. CDR3 size: 13 residues. This CDR3 reads CASRLVTGYEQYF. The DNA of the CDR3 is TGTGCAAGTCGCTTAGTGACAGGCTACGAGCAGTACTTC.

This clone was seen just once. The chain combines TRBV29-1 with TRBJ2-1; perhaps TRBD2 as D (6 bases). The ends were cut back, 5 bases at V and 0 bases at J, with 8 bases in the middle. This CDR3 has 13 amino acids. From germline, CDR1 is SQVTM and CDR2 ANQGSEA. CDR3 protein: CSVSGSSYNEQFF. The CDR3 DNA is TGCAGCGTTTCCGGGAGCTCCTACAATGAGCAGTTCTTC.

This clone was seen a handful of times. This rearrangement joins TRBV7-8 to TRBJ1-5; TRBD1 matches 7 bases. V was pared by 5 bases and J by 1 base, with 8 bases of the junction left unmatched. CDR1 SGHVS and CDR2 FQNEAQ come from the germline V gene. The CDR3 loop spans 16 amino acids. For the CDR3, the DNA is TGTGCCAGCAGCCGGGACAGCCGGAGGAGCAATCAGCCCCAGCATTTT. The encoded protein is CASSRDSRRSNQPQHF.

The chain uses TRBV29-1 and TRBJ1-2; 8 bases are shared with TRBD1. Germline V gene lookup returns CDR1 SQVTM and CDR2 ANQGSEA. This CDR3 contains 15 residues. V was clipped by 0 bases and J by 2 bases; unmatched bases: 5. This chain's CDR3 is CSVEDRGLTNYGYTF. The CDR3 DNA follows: TGCAGCGTTGAAGACAGGGGGCTTACCAACTATGGCTACACCTTC.

This clone was detected only a few times. This sequence joins TRBV19 and TRBJ1-4, with a weak D call TRBD1 (6 bases). The germline V gene encodes CDR1 LNHDA and CDR2 SQIVND (reference sequence). Trimming took off 8 bases at V and 2 bases at J, with 12 bases between the two ends. This CDR3 spans 14 amino acids. This chain's CDR3 is CASGYRETNEKLFF. The CDR3 DNA reads as TGTGCCAGTGGATACAGGGAGACTAATGAAAAACTGTTTTTT.

The V and J genes are TRBV7-2 and TRBJ1-1; tentatively, D is TRBD1 (5 bases). The length of the CDR3 is 15 residues. Germline CDR1 reads SGHTA; CDR2 reads FQGNSA. The germline V and J ends were trimmed by 5 bases and 1 base, with 14 bases remaining between them. CDR3 sequence: CASSPREGRNTEAFF. DNA for the CDR3: TGTGCCAGCAGCCCCAGGGAGGGACGGAACACTGAAGCTTTCTTT.